This TCR beta chain appears in the sequencing data of a study of CD8 T cells in ankylosing spondylitis. Quantitative 5'-RACE with molecular barcodes generated TCR beta libraries. TCRdb analysed the 5' RACE reads with MiXCR anew, one entry per CDR3 protein. The sample includes about 400,000 distinct CDR3 sequences, around 20% of them seen just once. Many counts were recorded for this clonotype. What it recognizes is unknown. Between the trimmed V and J ends, which lost 3 bases and 0 bases, there was a span of 8 bases. The CDR3 has 14 amino acids. The study, taken as a whole, reports: As for the disease-linked clones, they showed a CD8+ phenotype and occurred at relatively low frequencies in peripheral blood. Characteristic of ankylosing spondylitis blood, it appeared, was a TCR beta motif comprising about eight highly homologous variants.

Sequenced material: blood, either unsorted or a sorted T cell fraction (not recorded which). The receptor was isolated from a male donor with ankylosing spondylitis. This chain uses TRBV12-3 or TRBV12-4 with TRBJ1-1; D is ambiguous. The CDR3 nucleotides are TGTGCCAGCAGTTTTGAGATCCTGAACACTGAAGCTTTCTTT. Translating gives CASSFEILNTEAFF.